This T cell receptor (beta chain) appears in the sequencing data of a study of T cells in Graves' hyperthyroidism and ophthalmopathy. General study points: Ophthalmopathy prediction by the model preceded onset by a median about 6.3 months.

Concerning this clonotype: What it recognizes is unknown.

Diagnoses used clinical symptoms, serum thyroxine and TRAb, thyroid ultrasound and orbital computed tomography. TCR beta CDR3 regions were amplified from RNA transcripts. During a first-round RT-PCR of the TCR CDR3, the HTBI primer set was used. TCRdb re-called the multiplex PCR reads with MiXCR, one entry per CDR3 protein. The sample lists hundreds of thousands of distinct CDR3 sequences; about 20% were seen once. This CDR3 has 15 amino acids. Germline V gene data show CDR1 as WSHSY and CDR2 as SAAADI. V trimming: 6 bases; J trimming: 5 bases; junction bases outside the gene matches: 6. The genes are TRBV10-2 and TRBJ2-7; TRBD2 matches at 14 bases. The sequencing sample was made of blood. The TCR comes from a man aged 25 to 45 with Graves' ophthalmopathy. The CDR3 spells CASRRLAGGTHEQYF. The CDR3 nucleotides are TGCGCCAGCAGAAGACTAGCGGGAGGGACCCACGAGCAGTACTTC.